The 27 T cell receptor beta chains listed next were all sequenced from one sample in a study of radiation and T cells in renal cell carcinoma. Documented time point: blood 4 weeks post-SBRT, at nephrectomy. Treatment: 15 Gy SBRT to primary tumor, nephrectomy 4 weeks later. The assay was immunoSEQ multiplex PCR, and TCRdb's table has in-frame clones only and misses some. This sample has roughly 45,000 clones, with roughly four fifths found just once. Sample: blood, taken from a patient whose treatment included radiotherapy and nephrectomy. The source is a woman in her sixties or seventies with renal cell carcinoma.

The chain combines TRBV19 with TRBJ1-1, with D perhaps matching TRBD1 (5 bases). Trimming cost V 1 base and J 10 bases, with 16 bases left between them. The CDR3 spans 14 residues. Germline V lookup: CDR1 LNHDA, CDR2 SQIVND (reference sequence). DNA for the CDR3: TGTGCCAGTAGTATAGGTAAGGGGCGGACGGGAGCTTTCTTT. It specifies CASSIGKGRTGAFF.

This clone has just a few counts. Additional DNA sequences in this sample encode the identical CDR3. The J gene is TRBJ1-1, the V gene TRBV7-9; D unresolved. This CDR3 spans 12 amino acids. Per the germline V gene, CDR1 is SEHNR and CDR2 is FQNEAQ (reference sequence). Trimming removed 1 base from V and 8 bases from J, with 8 bases in between. As DNA, the CDR3 is TGTGCCAGCAGCTTAGGGACGGCAGAAGCTTTCTTT. Translated: CASSLGTAEAFF.

The chain recombines TRBV18 with TRBJ2-5; D is unclear. Trimming shortened V by 4 bases and J by 1 base, and 4 bases separated the two germline ends. The CDR3 is 12 residues long. Germline CDR1 reads KGHSH; CDR2 reads LQKENI. The CDR3 sequence is CASSRGQETQYF. CDR3 coding DNA: TGTGCCAGCTCACGAGGCCAAGAGACCCAGTACTTC.

The chain employs TRBV28 and TRBJ2-3, with D perhaps matching TRBD2 (5 bases). Germline values: CDR1 MDHEN, CDR2 SYDVKM. Trimming left V 4 bases short and J 4 bases short, with 12 bases between. CDR3 size: 14 residues. CDR3 amino acids: CASSSLSSPDTQYF. CDR3 in DNA: TGTGCCAGCAGTTCCTTGTCTAGCCCAGATACGCAGTATTTT.

This rearrangement joins TRBV4-3 to TRBJ2-5; 7 bases line up with TRBD2. Per germline, CDR1 LGHNA and CDR2 YSLEER. V lost 4 bases and J lost 3; bases outside the gene matches: 11. The CDR3 loop spans 16 amino acids. The CDR3 region has the DNA TGCGCCAGCAGCCCCGGGCCAGCGGGGAAGAAAGAGACCCAGTACTTC. Its protein is CASSPGPAGKKETQYF.

In this sample, this clone turned up once. The chain has TRBV15 and TRBJ1-1; perhaps TRBD1 as D (6 bases). The germline V gene encodes CDR1 LNHNV and CDR2 YYDKDF (reference sequence). With 1 base removed from V and 4 bases from J, the gap between germline ends came to 7 bases. The CDR3 length is 13 residues. The CDR3 sequence is CATSRVGGTEAFF. CDR3 coding DNA: TGTGCCACCAGCAGAGTAGGGGGCACTGAAGCTTTCTTT. Based on the CDR3 plus reference TRBV15 and TRBJ1-1, the full variable domain is DAMVIQNPRYQVTQFGKPVTLSCSQTLNHNVMYWYQQKSSQAPKLLFHYYDKDFNNEADTPDNFQSRRPNTSFCFLDIRSPGLGDTAMYLCATSRVGGTEAFFGQGTRLTVV.

This chain links TRBV7-8 with TRBJ2-1; D uncertain. V was cut by 5 bases and J by 3 bases, with 8 bases left in between. Germline V lookup: CDR1 SGHVS, CDR2 FQNEAQ. This CDR3 is 13 amino acids long. The DNA of the CDR3 is TGTGCCAGCAGCCCGCGAGTCTACAATGAGCAGTTCTTC. Protein sequence: CASSPRVYNEQFF.

The V and J genes are TRBV6-1 and TRBJ1-1, with D maybe TRBD1 (5 bases). V lost 6 bases, J lost 2 bases, and 13 bases lay in between. The germline V gene has CDR1 MNHNS and CDR2 SASEGT. The CDR3 spans 14 residues. This CDR3 is CASRSRDANTEAFF. In nucleotides, the CDR3 is TGTGCCAGCAGAAGCCGGGACGCAAACACTGAAGCTTTCTTT.

The chain employs TRBV29-1 and TRBJ2-7; no firm D call. The CDR3 is 11 amino acids. Germline values: CDR1 SQVTM, CDR2 ANQGSEA. V was pared by 5 bases and J by 2 bases, with 7 bases between. DNA of the CDR3: TGCAGCGTTATACAGACCTACGAGCAGTACTTC. Translated: CSVIQTYEQYF.

The CDR3 here is CASSDRIRTGRYEQYF. DNA of the CDR3: TGTGCCAGCAGCGATAGGATCCGGACAGGGCGGTACGAGCAGTACTTC. The chain employs TRBV7-3 and TRBJ2-7, with 8 bases matching TRBD1. From germline, CDR1 is SGHTA and CDR2 FQGTGA. J gave up 4 bases and V 5 bases, and 13 bases lay outside the gene matches. The CDR3 consists of 16 residues.

The chain recombines TRBV19 with TRBJ1-5; 7 bases fit TRBD1. This CDR3 has 13 amino acids. Trimming cost V 7 bases and J 7 bases; bases outside gene matches: 7. The germline V gene encodes CDR1 LNHDA and CDR2 SQIVND (reference sequence). CDR3 region: CASNRGLNQPQHF. In DNA, the CDR3 is TGTGCCAGTAATAGGGGGCTCAACCAGCCCCAGCATTTT. Complete variable domain (other parts from reference TRBV19 and TRBJ1-5): DGGITQSPKYLFRKEGQNVTLSCEQNLNHDAMYWYRQDPGQGLRLIYYSQIVNDFQKGDIAEGYSVSREKKESFPLTVTSAQKNPTAFYLCASNRGLNQPQHFGDGTRLSIL.

This chain's CDR3 is CASSQGQGAEYF. The CDR3 coding sequence is TGTGCCAGCAGCCAGGGACAGGGGGCCGAGTACTTC. This chain uses TRBV7-9 with TRBJ2-7; 12 nucleotides match TRBD1. The CDR3 runs 12 residues. Germline V lookup: CDR1 SEHNR, CDR2 FQNEAQ (reference sequence). With V trimmed by 5 bases and J by 11 bases, 4 bases remained unmatched. Using reference TRBV7-9 and TRBJ2-7 for the parts outside the CDR3, the full variable domain is DTGVSQNPRHKITKRGQNVTFRCDPISEHNRLYWYRQTLGQGPEFLTYFQNEAQLEKSRLLSDRFSAERPKGSFSTLEIQRTEQGDSAMYLCASSQGQGAEYFGPGTRLTVT.

The V call is TRBV4-1, the J call TRBJ1-2; 9 bases line up with TRBD1. The CDR3 covers 16 residues. The germline V gene encodes CDR1 MGHRA and CDR2 YSYEKL. After removal of 5 bases from V and 0 bases from J, the junction contained 7 bases not matched to a gene. In DNA form, the CDR3 reads TGCGCCAGCAGCTCCGGGACAGGGTATCCTAACTATGGCTACACCTTC. Protein: CASSSGTGYPNYGYTF.

The genes are TRBV15 and TRBJ1-1; possibly TRBD1 for D (5 bases). The V end lost 5 bases, the J end lost 4 bases, and 11 bases lay between the germline ends. In germline, CDR1 is LNHNV, CDR2 YYDKDF (reference sequence). The CDR3 spans 13 residues. CDR3 loop: CATSPNGGTEAFF. CDR3 DNA sequence: TGTGCCACCAGCCCCAACGGGGGCACTGAAGCTTTCTTT.

The chain has TRBV4-1 and TRBJ1-3; no firm D call. CDR3 length: 14 residues. The V end lost 3 bases, the J end lost 2 bases, and 8 bases lay between the germline ends. Germline V CDR1 and CDR2: MGHRA, YSYEKL. CDR3: CASSQLGPGNTIYF. Here the CDR3 DNA reads TGCGCCAGCAGCCAGTTGGGCCCTGGAAACACCATATATTTT.

This clone was detected only a few times. The CDR3 bases are TGTGCCAGCAGCTTAGCCGGGGGTCTCTCCTACGAGCAGTACTTC. As protein: CASSLAGGLSYEQYF. The rearrangement uses TRBV7-2 and TRBJ2-7, with a weak D call TRBD2 (6 bases). With 0 bases removed from V and 0 bases from J, the gap between germline ends came to 9 bases. The CDR3 is 15 residues long. Germline-derived CDR1 and CDR2 are SGHTA and FQGNSA.

V gene TRBV30 combines with J gene TRBJ2-5; the match to TRBD1 covers 8 bases. Trimming took 4 bases from V and 0 from J; bases not matched to a gene: 1. The germline gives CDR1 GTSNPN, CDR2 SVGIG (reference sequence). This CDR3 region has 13 residues. The CDR3: CAWNRGYQETQYF. In DNA form, the CDR3 reads TGTGCCTGGAACAGGGGGTACCAAGAGACCCAGTACTTC. The whole variable domain, remainder taken from reference TRBV30 and TRBJ2-5, is SQTIHQWPATLVQPVGSPLSLECTVEGTSNPNLYWYRQAAGRGLQLLFYSVGIGQISSEVPQNLSASRPQDRQFILSSKKLLLSDSGFYLCAWNRGYQETQYFGPGTRLLVL.

The chain is built from TRBV9 and TRBJ2-2; 9 positions match TRBD1. V gave up 2 bases and J gave up 7 bases; unmatched junction bases: 6. Germline V CDR1 and CDR2: SGDLS, YYNGEE. This CDR3 spans 15 amino acids. CDR3: CASSVRDRDNGELFF. In DNA, the CDR3 is TGTGCCAGCAGCGTGAGGGACAGGGATAACGGGGAGCTGTTTTTT.

The chain uses TRBV5-4 and TRBJ1-1; a weak D match, TRBD1 (5 bases). Trimming cost V 2 bases and J 0 bases, with 8 bases left between them. The CDR3 contains 14 residues. Germline V gene lookup returns CDR1 SGHNT and CDR2 YYREEE (reference sequence). CDR3 sequence (DNA): TGTGCCAGCAGCTTAAGGGGCATGAACACTGAAGCTTTCTTT. It translates to CASSLRGMNTEAFF. Using reference TRBV5-4 and TRBJ1-1 for the parts outside the CDR3, the full variable domain is ETGVTQSPTHLIKTRGQQVTLRCSSQSGHNTVSWYQQALGQGPQFIFQYYREEENGRGNFPPRFSGLQFPNYSSELNVNALELDDSALYLCASSLRGMNTEAFFGQGTRLTVV.

V is TRBV10-3 and J is TRBJ1-2, with TRBD1 identical over 12 bases. CDR3 size: 15 residues. Germline CDR1 and CDR2: ENHRY and SYGVKD. V gave up 3 bases and J gave up 7 bases; unmatched junction bases: 6. This chain's CDR3 is CAISDGTGGVGGYTF. The CDR3 DNA sequence: TGTGCCATCAGTGACGGGACAGGGGGCGTAGGTGGCTACACCTTC.

The chain combines TRBV19 with TRBJ2-7; the match to TRBD2 covers 7 bases. Unmatched junction bases numbered 4, after V lost 0 bases and J lost 2 bases. The CDR3 extends over 15 amino acids. CDR1 and CDR2 from the germline V gene are LNHDA and SQIVND (reference sequence). The CDR3 sequence is CASSIDLSGTYEQYF. The DNA of the CDR3 is TGTGCCAGTAGTATAGATCTAAGCGGGACCTACGAGCAGTACTTC.

The sample holds one count of this clone. V gene TRBV4-1 combines with J gene TRBJ1-4; no definite D call. CDR1 is MGHRA, CDR2 YSYEKL, per germline. CDR3 length: 16 residues. The V end was cut by 6 bases, the J end by 0 bases, with 14 bases between. For the CDR3, the DNA is TGCGCCAGCAGGCCAACGGATACTGCAACTAATGAAAAACTGTTTTTT. Protein: CASRPTDTATNEKLFF.

This clone occurred a few times. The chain carries TRBV2 and TRBJ1-4, with D possibly being TRBD1 (6 bases). Germline loops: CDR1 SNHLY, CDR2 FYNNEI. The V end lost 6 bases, the J end lost 4 bases, and 18 bases lay between the germline ends. CDR3 length: 16 amino acids. For the CDR3, the DNA is TGTGCCAGCAGGGAAATACGGACAGCGATTAATGAAAAACTGTTTTTT. Residues: CASREIRTAINEKLFF.

The V gene is TRBV27, the J gene TRBJ2-1; D is possibly TRBD1 (6 bases). Germline lookup yields CDR1 MNHEY and CDR2 SMNVEV (reference sequence). V was pared by 6 bases and J by 6 bases, with 18 bases between. The CDR3 is made up of 15 amino acids. CDR3 amino acids: CASSRWTVGGNEQFF. As DNA, the CDR3 is TGTGCCAGCAGCCGATGGACAGTTGGGGGCAATGAGCAGTTCTTC.

This sequence joins TRBV7-3 and TRBJ2-3, with 10 bases fitting TRBD1. The trim removed 3 bases at V and 4 bases at J, leaving 7 bases unmatched. Per germline, CDR1 SGHTA and CDR2 FQGTGA. This CDR3 region has 16 residues. The CDR3 DNA is TGTGCCAGCAGCTTCACCGGGACAGGGGCAGCAGATACGCAGTATTTT. Translated, it gives CASSFTGTGAADTQYF. The full variable domain, with the rest looked up from reference TRBV7-3 and TRBJ2-3, is GAGVSQTPSNKVTEKGKYVELRCDPISGHTALYWYRQSLGQGPEFLIYFQGTGAADDSGLPNDRFFAVRPEGSVSTLKIQRTERGDSAVYLCASSFTGTGAADTQYFGPGTRLTVL.

This clone appeared a single time. The rearrangement uses TRBV18 and TRBJ1-2; maybe TRBD1 (5 bases). CDR1 and CDR2 from the germline V gene are KGHSH and LQKENI. The CDR3 runs to 16 residues. V was pared by 3 bases and J by 1 base, with 15 bases between. Here the CDR3 DNA reads TGTGCCAGCTCACCCCAGGGAGCCACCCTTAACTATGGCTACACCTTC. It is translated as CASSPQGATLNYGYTF.

The chain carries TRBV5-1 and TRBJ1-4; 9 bases map to TRBD1. This CDR3 comprises 18 residues. J gave up 7 bases and V 2 bases, and 15 bases lay outside the gene matches. Germline loops: CDR1 SGHRS, CDR2 YFSETQ. CDR3 sequence: CASSFGRDRANSGEKLFF. The CDR3 region has the DNA TGCGCCAGCAGCTTTGGGAGGGACAGGGCAAATTCCGGTGAAAAACTGTTTTTT.